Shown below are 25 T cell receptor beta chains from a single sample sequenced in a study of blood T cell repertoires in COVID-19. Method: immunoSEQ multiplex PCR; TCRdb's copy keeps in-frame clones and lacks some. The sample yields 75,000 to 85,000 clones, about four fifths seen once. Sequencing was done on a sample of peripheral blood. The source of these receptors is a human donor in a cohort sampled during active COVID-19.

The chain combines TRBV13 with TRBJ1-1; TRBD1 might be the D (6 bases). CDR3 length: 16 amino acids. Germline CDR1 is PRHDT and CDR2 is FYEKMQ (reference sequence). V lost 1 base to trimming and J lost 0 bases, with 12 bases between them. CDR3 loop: CASSLVPRGMNTEAFF. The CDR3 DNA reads TGTGCCAGCAGCTTAGTGCCCAGGGGTATGAACACTGAAGCTTTCTTT.

The CDR3 nucleotides read TGCGCCAGCAGCTTACAGCGACAGACAGCTCTCCCAAAGAACACTGAAGCTTTCTTT. Translation: CASSLQRQTALPKNTEAFF. The chain couples TRBV5-1 to TRBJ1-1; a possible D gene is TRBD1 (5 bases). The V gene lost 2 bases and the J gene lost 1 base, with 24 bases spanning the gap. Per germline, CDR1 SGHRS and CDR2 YFSETQ. The CDR3 covers 19 residues.

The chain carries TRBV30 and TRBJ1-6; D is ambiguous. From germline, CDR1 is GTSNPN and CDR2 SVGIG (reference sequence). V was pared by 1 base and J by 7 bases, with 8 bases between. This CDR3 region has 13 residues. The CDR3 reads CAWSESRNSPLHF. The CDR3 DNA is TGTGCCTGGAGTGAGTCTCGGAATTCACCCCTCCACTTT.

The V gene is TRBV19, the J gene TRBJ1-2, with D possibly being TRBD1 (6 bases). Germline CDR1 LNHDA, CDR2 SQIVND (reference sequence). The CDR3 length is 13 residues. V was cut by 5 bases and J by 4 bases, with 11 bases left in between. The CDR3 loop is CASSPTGPYGYTF. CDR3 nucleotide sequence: TGTGCCAGTAGTCCAACAGGGCCCTATGGCTACACCTTC.

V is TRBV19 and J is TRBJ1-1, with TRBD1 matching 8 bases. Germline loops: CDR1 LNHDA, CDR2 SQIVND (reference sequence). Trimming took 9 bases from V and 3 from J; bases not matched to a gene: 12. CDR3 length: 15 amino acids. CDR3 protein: CASKQGAKGDTEAFF. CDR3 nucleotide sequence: TGTGCCAGCAAGCAGGGGGCGAAAGGGGACACTGAAGCTTTCTTT.

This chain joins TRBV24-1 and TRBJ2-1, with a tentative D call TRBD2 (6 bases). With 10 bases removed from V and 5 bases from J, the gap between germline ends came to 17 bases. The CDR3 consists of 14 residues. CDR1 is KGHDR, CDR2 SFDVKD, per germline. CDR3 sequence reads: CATSTGTLNNEQFF. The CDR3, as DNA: TGTGCCACTTCGACCGGGACTCTCAACAATGAGCAGTTCTTC.

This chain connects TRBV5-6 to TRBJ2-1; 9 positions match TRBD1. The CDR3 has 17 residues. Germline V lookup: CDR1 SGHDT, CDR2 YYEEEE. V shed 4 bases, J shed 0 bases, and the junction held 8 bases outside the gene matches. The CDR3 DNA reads TGTGCCAGCAGCCGAGACAGGGGGTATCCCTCCTACAATGAGCAGTTCTTC. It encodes CASSRDRGYPSYNEQFF. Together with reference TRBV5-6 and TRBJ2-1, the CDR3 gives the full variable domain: DAGVTQSPTHLIKTRGQQVTLRCSPKSGHDTVSWYQQALGQGPQFIFQYYEEEERQRGNFPDRFSGHQFPNYSSELNVNALLLGDSALYLCASSRDRGYPSYNEQFFGPGTRLTVL.

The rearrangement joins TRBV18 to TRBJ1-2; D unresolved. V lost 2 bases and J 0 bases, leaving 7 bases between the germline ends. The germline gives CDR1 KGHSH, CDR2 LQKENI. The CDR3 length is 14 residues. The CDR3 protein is CASSPGTANYGYTF. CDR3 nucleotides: TGTGCCAGCTCACCAGGAACAGCTAACTATGGCTACACCTTC.

Written as DNA, the CDR3 is TGTGCCAGCAGCCAAGAGAGGCCTCCTTTGAACACTGAAGCTTTCTTT. Its protein product is CASSQERPPLNTEAFF. The rearrangement joins TRBV4-2 to TRBJ1-1; no definite D call. The V end lost 0 bases, the J end lost 0 bases, and 11 bases lay between the germline ends. In germline, CDR1 is LGHNA, CDR2 YNFKEQ. This CDR3 spans 16 amino acids.

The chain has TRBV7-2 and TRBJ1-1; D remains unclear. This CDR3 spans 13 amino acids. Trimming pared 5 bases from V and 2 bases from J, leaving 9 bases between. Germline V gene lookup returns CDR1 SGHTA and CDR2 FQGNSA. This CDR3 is CASSTKSNTEAFF. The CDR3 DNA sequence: TGTGCCAGCAGCACTAAATCAAACACTGAAGCTTTCTTT.

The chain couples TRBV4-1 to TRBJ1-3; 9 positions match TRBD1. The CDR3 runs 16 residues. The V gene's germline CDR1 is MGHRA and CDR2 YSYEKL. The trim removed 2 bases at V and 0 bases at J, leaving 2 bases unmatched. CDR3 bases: TGCGCCAGCAGCCAACGGACAGGGGTCTCTGGAAACACCATATATTTT. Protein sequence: CASSQRTGVSGNTIYF.

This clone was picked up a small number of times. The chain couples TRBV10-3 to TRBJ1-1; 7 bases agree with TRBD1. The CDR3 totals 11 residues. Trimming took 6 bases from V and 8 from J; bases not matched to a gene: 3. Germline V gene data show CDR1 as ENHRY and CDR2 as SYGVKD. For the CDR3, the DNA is TGTGCCATCAGGGGACAGACCGAAGCTTTCTTT. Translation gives CAIRGQTEAFF.

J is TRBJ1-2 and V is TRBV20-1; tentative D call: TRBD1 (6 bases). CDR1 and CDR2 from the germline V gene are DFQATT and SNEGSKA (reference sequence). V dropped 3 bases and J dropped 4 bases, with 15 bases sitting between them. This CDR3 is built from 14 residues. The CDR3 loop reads CSASVGTGRYGYTF. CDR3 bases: TGCAGTGCTAGTGTAGGCACAGGGCGCTATGGCTACACCTTC.

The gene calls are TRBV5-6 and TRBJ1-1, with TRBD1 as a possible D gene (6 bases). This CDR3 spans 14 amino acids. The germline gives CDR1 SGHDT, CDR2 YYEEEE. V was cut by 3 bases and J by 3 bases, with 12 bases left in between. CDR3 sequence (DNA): TGTGCCAGCAGCTATCTGACAGGCTACACTGAAGCTTTCTTT. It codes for CASSYLTGYTEAFF. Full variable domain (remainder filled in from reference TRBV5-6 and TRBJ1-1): DAGVTQSPTHLIKTRGQQVTLRCSPKSGHDTVSWYQQALGQGPQFIFQYYEEEERQRGNFPDRFSGHQFPNYSSELNVNALLLGDSALYLCASSYLTGYTEAFFGQGTRLTVV.

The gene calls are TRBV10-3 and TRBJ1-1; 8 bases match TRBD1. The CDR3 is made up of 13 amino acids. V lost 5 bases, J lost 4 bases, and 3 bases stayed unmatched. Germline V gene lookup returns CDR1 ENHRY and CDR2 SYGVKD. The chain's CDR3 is CAISSGQGTEAFF. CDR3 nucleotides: TGTGCCATCAGTTCCGGACAGGGCACTGAAGCTTTCTTT.

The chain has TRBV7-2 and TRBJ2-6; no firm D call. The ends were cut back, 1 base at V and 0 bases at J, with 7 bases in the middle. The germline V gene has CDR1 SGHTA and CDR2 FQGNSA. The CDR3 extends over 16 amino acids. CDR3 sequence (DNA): TGTGCCAGCAGCTTAGTTCCCCGCTCTGGGGCCAACGTCCTGACTTTC. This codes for CASSLVPRSGANVLTF.

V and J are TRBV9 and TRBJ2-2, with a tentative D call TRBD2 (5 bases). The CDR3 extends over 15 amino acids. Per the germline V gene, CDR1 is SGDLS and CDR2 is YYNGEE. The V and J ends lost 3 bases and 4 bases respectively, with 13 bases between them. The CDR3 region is CASSETILSTGELFF. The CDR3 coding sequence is TGTGCCAGCAGCGAGACTATCCTCAGCACCGGGGAGCTGTTTTTT.

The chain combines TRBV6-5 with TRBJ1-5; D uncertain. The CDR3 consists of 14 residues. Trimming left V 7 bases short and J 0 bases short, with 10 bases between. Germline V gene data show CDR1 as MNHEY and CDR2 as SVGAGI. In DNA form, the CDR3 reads TGTGCCAGCACTGGCTCCATTAGCAATCAGCCCCAGCATTTT. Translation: CASTGSISNQPQHF.

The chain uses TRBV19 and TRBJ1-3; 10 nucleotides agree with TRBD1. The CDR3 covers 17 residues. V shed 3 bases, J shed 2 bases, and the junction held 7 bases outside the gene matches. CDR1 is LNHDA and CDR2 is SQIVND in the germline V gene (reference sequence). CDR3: CASSMAGGQGPGNTIYF. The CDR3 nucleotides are TGTGCCAGTAGTATGGCCGGGGGACAGGGGCCTGGAAACACCATATATTTT.

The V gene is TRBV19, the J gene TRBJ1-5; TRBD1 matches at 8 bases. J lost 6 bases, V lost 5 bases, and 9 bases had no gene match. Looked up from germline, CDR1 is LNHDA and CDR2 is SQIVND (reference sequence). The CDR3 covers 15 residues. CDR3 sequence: CASSPPQGVGQPQHF. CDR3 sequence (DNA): TGTGCCAGTAGTCCTCCACAGGGGGTAGGTCAGCCCCAGCATTTT. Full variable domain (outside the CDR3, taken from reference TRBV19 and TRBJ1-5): DGGITQSPKYLFRKEGQNVTLSCEQNLNHDAMYWYRQDPGQGLRLIYYSQIVNDFQKGDIAEGYSVSREKKESFPLTVTSAQKNPTAFYLCASSPPQGVGQPQHFGDGTRLSIL.

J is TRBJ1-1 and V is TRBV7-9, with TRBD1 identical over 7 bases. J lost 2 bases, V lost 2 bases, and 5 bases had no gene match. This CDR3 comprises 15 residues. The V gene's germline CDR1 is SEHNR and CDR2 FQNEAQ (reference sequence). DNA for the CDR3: TGTGCCAGCAGCTTATTTACAGGGGTTAACACTGAAGCTTTCTTT. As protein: CASSLFTGVNTEAFF.

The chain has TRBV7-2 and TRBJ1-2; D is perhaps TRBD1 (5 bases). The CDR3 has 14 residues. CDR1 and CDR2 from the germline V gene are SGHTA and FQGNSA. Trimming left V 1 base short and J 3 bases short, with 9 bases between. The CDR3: CASSLVGADYGYTF. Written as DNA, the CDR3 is TGTGCCAGCAGCTTAGTTGGGGCAGACTATGGCTACACCTTC.

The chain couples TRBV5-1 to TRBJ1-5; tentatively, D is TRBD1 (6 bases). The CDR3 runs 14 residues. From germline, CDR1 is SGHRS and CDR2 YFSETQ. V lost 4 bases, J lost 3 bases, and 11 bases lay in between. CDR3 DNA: TGCGCCAGCAGCCCGGGGACACCCAATCAGCCCCAGCATTTT. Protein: CASSPGTPNQPQHF.

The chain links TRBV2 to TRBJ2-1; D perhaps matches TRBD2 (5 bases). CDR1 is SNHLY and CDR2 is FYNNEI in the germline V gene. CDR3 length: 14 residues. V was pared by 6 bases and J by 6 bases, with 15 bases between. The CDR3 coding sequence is TGTGCCAGCAGCCCCTTGGCTAGCATCAATGAGCAGTTCTTC. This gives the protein CASSPLASINEQFF.

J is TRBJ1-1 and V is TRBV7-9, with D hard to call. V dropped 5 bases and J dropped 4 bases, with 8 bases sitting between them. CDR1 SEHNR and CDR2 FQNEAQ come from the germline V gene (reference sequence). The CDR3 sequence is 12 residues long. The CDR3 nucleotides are TGTGCCAGCAGCGTTTCCCGCACTGAAGCTTTCTTT. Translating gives CASSVSRTEAFF.